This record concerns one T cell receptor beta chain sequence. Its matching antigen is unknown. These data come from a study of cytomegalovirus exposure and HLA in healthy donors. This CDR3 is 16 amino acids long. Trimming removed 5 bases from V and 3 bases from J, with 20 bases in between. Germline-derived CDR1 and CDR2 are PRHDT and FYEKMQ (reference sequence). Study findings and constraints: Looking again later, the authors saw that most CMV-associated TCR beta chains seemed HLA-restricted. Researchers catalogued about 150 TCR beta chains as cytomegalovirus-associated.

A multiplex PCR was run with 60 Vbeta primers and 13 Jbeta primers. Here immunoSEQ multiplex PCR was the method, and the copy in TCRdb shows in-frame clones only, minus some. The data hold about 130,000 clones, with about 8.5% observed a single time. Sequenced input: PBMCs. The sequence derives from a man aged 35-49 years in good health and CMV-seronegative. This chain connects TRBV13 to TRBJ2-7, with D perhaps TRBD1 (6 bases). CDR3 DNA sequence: TGTGCCAGCAGCCCTACTCCGACAGGCTCCAGCTACGAGCAGTACTTC. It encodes CASSPTPTGSSYEQYF.